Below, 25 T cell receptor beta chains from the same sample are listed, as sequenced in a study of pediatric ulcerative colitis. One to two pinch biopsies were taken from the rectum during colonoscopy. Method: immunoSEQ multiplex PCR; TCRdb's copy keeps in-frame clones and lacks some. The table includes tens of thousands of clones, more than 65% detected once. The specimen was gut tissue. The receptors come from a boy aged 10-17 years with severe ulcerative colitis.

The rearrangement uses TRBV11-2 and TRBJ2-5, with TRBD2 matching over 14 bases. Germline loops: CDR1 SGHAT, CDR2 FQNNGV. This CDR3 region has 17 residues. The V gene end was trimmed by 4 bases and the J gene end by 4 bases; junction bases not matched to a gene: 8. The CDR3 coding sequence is TGTGCCAGCAGCTCGGGACTAGCGGGAGTCATTGGAGAGACCCAGTACTTC. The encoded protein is CASSSGLAGVIGETQYF.

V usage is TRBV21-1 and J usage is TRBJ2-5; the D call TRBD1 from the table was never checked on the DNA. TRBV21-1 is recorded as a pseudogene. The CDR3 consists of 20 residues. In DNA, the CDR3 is TGTGCCAGCAGCAAAGCGCTAGGACAGGGGACAAGTGGGGGGGAAGAGACCCAGTACTTC. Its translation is CASSKALGQGTSGGEETQYF.

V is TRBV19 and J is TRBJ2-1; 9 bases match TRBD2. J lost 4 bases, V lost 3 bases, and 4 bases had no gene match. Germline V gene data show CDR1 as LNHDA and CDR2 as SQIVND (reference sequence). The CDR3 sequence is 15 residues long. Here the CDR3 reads CASSMRREGYNEQFF. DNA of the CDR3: TGTGCCAGTAGTATGAGGCGGGAGGGATACAATGAGCAGTTCTTC.

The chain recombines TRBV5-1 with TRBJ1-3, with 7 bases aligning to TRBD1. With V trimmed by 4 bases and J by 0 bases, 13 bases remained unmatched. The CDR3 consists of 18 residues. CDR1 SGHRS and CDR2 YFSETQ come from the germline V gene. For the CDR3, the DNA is TGCGCCAGCAGCCCGGCAAAGGGGGCCCGCTTCTCTGGAAACACCATATATTTT. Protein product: CASSPAKGARFSGNTIYF.

In DNA, the CDR3 is TGTGCCAGCAGCTATACAGGGGTGGATGGCTACACCTTC. Translation: CASSYTGVDGYTF. The chain uses TRBV5-6 and TRBJ1-2; TRBD1 matches at 7 bases. The CDR3 runs 13 residues. Unmatched junction bases numbered 5, after V lost 3 bases and J lost 6 bases. Per germline, CDR1 SGHDT and CDR2 YYEEEE. The whole variable domain, remainder taken from reference TRBV5-6 and TRBJ1-2, is DAGVTQSPTHLIKTRGQQVTLRCSPKSGHDTVSWYQQALGQGPQFIFQYYEEEERQRGNFPDRFSGHQFPNYSSELNVNALLLGDSALYLCASSYTGVDGYTFGSGTRLTVV.

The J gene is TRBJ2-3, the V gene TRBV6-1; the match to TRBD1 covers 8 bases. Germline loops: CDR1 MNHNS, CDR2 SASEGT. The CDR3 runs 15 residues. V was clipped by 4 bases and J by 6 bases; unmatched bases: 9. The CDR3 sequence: CASSGVSGGVDTQYF. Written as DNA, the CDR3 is TGTGCCAGCAGTGGGGTGTCAGGGGGCGTGGATACGCAGTATTTT.

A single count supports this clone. CDR3 sequence reads: CASSPHMGPFGEQYF. The CDR3 nucleotides read TGTGCCAGTAGTCCTCACATGGGGCCTTTCGGCGAGCAGTACTTC. The chain carries TRBV19 and TRBJ2-7; D might be TRBD1 (5 bases). Germline V gene data show CDR1 as LNHDA and CDR2 as SQIVND (reference sequence). Trimming left V 5 bases short and J 6 bases short, with 20 bases between. CDR3 length: 15 amino acids. The variable domain in full, with the rest retrieved from reference TRBV19 and TRBJ2-7, is DGGITQSPKYLFRKEGQNVTLSCEQNLNHDAMYWYRQDPGQGLRLIYYSQIVNDFQKGDIAEGYSVSREKKESFPLTVTSAQKNPTAFYLCASSPHMGPFGEQYFGPGTRLTVT.

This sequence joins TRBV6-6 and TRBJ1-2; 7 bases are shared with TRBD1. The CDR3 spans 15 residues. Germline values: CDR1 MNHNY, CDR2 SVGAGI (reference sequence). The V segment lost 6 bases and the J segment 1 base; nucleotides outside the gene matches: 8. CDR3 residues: CASSQPRDSNYGYTF. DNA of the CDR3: TGTGCCAGCAGCCAACCCCGGGACAGTAACTATGGCTACACCTTC.

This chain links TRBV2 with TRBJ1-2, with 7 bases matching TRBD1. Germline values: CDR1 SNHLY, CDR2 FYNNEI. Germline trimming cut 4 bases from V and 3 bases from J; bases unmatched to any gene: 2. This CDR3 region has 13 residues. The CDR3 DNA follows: TGTGCCAGCAGTGTCAGGGGGGACTATGGCTACACCTTC. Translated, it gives CASSVRGDYGYTF.

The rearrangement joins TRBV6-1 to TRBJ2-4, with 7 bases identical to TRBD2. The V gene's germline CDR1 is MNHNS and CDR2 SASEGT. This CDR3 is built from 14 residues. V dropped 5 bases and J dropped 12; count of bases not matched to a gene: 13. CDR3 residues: CASSIRSGEMGQYF. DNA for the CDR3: TGTGCCAGCAGTATTAGAAGCGGGGAGATGGGTCAGTACTTC.

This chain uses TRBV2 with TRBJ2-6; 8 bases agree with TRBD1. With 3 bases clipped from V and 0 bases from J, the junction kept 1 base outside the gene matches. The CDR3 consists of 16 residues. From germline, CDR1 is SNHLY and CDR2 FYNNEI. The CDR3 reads CASSDTGGSGANVLTF. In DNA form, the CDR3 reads TGTGCCAGCAGTGATACAGGGGGCTCTGGGGCCAACGTCCTGACTTTC.

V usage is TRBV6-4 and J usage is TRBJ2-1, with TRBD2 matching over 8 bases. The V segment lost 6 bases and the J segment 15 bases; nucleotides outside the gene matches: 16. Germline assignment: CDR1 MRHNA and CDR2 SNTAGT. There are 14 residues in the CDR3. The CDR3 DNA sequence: TGTGCCAGCAGCGCCGTTGGTAGCGGGAAATTCCGGTTCTTC. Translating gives CASSAVGSGKFRFF.

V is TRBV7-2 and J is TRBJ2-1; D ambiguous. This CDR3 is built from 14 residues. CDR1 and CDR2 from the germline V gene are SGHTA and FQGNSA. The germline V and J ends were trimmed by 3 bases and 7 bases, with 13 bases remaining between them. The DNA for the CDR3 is TGTGCCAGCAGCTTTACGGTTGGTGAGAATGAGCAGTTCTTC. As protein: CASSFTVGENEQFF.

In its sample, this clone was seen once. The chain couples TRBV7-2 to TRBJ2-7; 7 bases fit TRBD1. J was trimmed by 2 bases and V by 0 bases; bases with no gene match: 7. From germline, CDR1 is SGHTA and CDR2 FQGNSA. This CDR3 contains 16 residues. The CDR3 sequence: CASSLARGPGTYEQYF. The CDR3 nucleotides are TGTGCCAGCAGCTTAGCGAGGGGGCCAGGAACCTACGAGCAGTACTTC.

CDR3 protein: CASSSPDRGLNEQYF. CDR3 DNA: TGTGCCAGCAGTTCCCCGGACAGGGGGCTCAACGAGCAGTACTTC. This rearrangement joins TRBV6-5 to TRBJ2-7; 11 positions match TRBD1. The CDR3 contains 15 residues. Germline lookup yields CDR1 MNHEY and CDR2 SVGAGI. Unmatched junction bases numbered 7, after V lost 4 bases and J lost 5 bases.

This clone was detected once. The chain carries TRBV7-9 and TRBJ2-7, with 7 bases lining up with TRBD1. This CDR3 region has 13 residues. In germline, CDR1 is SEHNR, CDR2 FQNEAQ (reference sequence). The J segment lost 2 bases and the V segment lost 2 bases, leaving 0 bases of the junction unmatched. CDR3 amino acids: CASSLTGAYEQYF. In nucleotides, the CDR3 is TGTGCCAGCAGCTTAACAGGGGCCTACGAGCAGTACTTC.

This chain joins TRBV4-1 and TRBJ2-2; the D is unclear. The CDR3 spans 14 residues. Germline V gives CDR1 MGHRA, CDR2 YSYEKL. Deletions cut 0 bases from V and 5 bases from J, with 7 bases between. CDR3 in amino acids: CASSQDVRTGELFF. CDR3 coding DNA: TGCGCCAGCAGCCAAGATGTAAGGACCGGGGAGCTGTTTTTT.

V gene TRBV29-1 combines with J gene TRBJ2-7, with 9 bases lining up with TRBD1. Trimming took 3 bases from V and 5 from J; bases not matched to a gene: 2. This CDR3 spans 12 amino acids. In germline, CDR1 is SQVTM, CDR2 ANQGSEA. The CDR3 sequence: CSVEGQGNEQYF. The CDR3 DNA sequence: TGCAGCGTTGAGGGACAGGGAAACGAGCAGTACTTC.

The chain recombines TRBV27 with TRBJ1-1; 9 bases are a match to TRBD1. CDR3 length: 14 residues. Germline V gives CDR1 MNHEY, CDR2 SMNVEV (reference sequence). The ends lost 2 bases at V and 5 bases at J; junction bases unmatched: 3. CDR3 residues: CASSLTGGYTEAFF. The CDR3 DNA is TGTGCCAGCAGTTTAACAGGGGGCTATACTGAAGCTTTCTTT.

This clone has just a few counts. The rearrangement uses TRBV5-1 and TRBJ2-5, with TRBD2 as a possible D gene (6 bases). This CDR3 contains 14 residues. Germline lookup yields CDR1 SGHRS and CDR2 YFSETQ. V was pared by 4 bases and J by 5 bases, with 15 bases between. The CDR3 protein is CASSIRDSGETQYF. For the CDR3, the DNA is TGCGCCAGCAGCATCCGGGACTCAGGGGAGACCCAGTACTTC.

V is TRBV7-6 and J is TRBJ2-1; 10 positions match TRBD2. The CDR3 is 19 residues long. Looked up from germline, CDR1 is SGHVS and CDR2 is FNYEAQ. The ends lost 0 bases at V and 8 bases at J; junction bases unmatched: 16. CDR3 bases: TGTGCCAGCAGCTTAGCAAACGATAGTTCGGCTAGCGGGAGTGATGAGCAGTTCTTC. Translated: CASSLANDSSASGSDEQFF. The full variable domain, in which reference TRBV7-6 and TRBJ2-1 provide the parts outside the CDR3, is GAGVSQSPRYKVTKRGQDVALRCDPISGHVSLYWYRQALGQGPEFLTYFNYEAQQDKSGLPNDRFSAERPEGSISTLTIQRTEQRDSAMYRCASSLANDSSASGSDEQFFGPGTRLTVL.

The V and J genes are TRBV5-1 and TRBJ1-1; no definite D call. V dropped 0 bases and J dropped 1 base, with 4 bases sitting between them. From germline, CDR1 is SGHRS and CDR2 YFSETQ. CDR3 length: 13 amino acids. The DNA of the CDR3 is TGCGCCAGCAGCTTGGATAGGAACACTGAAGCTTTCTTT. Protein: CASSLDRNTEAFF.

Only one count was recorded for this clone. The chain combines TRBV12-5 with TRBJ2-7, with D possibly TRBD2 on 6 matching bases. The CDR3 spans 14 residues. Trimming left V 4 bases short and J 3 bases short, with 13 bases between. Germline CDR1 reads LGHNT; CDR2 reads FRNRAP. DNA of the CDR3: TGTGCTAGTGGTTCGGGGGATTGGAGCTACGAGCAGTACTTC. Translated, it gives CASGSGDWSYEQYF.

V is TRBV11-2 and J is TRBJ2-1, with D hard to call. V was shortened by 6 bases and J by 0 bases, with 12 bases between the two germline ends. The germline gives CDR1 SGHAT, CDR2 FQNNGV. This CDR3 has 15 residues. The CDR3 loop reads CASSQTSTSYNEQFF. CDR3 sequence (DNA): TGTGCCAGCAGTCAAACCAGTACCTCCTACAATGAGCAGTTCTTC.

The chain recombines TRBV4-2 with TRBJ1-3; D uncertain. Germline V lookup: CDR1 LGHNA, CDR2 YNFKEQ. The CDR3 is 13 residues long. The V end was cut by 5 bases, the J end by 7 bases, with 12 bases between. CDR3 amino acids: CASSDTDINTIYF. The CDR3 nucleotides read TGTGCCAGCAGCGATACAGACATCAACACCATATATTTT.